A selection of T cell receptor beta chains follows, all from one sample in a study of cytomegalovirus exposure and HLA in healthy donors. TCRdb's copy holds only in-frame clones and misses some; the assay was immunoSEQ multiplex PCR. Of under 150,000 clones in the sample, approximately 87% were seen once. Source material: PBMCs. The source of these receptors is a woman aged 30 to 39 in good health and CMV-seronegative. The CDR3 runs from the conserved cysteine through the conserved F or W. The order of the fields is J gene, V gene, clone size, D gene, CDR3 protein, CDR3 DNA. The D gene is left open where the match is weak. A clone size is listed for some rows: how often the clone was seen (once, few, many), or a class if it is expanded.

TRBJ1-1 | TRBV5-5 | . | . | CASSLNPGGHTEAFF | TGTGCCAGCAGCTTGAATCCCGGGGGGCACACTGAAGCTTTCTTT
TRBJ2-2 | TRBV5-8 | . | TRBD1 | CASSKTSGTAINTGELFF | TGTGCCAGCAGCAAAACGTCCGGGACAGCGATTAACACCGGGGAGCTGTTTTTT
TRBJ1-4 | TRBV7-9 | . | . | CASSLMGGGLFF | TGTGCCAGCAGCTTGATGGGGGGGGGACTGTTTTTT
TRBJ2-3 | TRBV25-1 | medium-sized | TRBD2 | CASSEKTYRGGAADTQYF | TGTGCCAGCAGTGAAAAGACTTATCGGGGGGGCGCAGCAGATACGCAGTATTTT
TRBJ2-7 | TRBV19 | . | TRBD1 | CASSKTGSWEQYF | TGTGCCAGTAGTAAGACAGGGTCATGGGAGCAGTACTTC
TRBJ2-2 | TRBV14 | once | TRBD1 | CASSQYRGNTGELFF | TGTGCCAGCAGCCAATACAGGGGGAACACCGGGGAGCTGTTTTTT
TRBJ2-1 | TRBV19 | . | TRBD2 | CASSIGPSGSRDEQFF | TGTGCCAGTAGTATAGGTCCTAGCGGGAGTAGGGATGAGCAGTTCTTC
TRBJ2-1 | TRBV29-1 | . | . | CSVTQGRHNEQFF | TGCAGCGTTACACAGGGTAGGCACAATGAGCAGTTCTTC
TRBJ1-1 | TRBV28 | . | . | CASSFGTGPEAFF | TGTGCCAGCAGTTTTGGAACAGGGCCTGAAGCTTTCTTT
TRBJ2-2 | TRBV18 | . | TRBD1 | CASSSPGQTNTGELFF | TGTGCCAGCTCAAGCCCGGGACAGACGAACACCGGGGAGCTGTTTTTT
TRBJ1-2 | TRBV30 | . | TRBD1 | CAWSLWDRGGYTF | TGTGCCTGGAGTCTGTGGGACAGGGGTGGCTACACCTTC
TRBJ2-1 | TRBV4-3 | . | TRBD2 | CASSQFSGSSYNEQFF | TGCGCCAGCAGCCAATTTAGCGGGAGTTCCTACAATGAGCAGTTCTTC
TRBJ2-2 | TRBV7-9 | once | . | CASSSILRGFTGELFF | TGTGCCAGCAGCTCAATCCTCCGGGGTTTCACCGGGGAGCTGTTTTTT
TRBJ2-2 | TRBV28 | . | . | CASSTTVRTGELFF | TGTGCCAGCAGTACGACAGTGCGCACCGGGGAGCTGTTTTTT
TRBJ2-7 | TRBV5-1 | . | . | CASTPGPTSEQYF | TGCGCCAGCACACCGGGCCCAACTAGTGAGCAGTACTTC
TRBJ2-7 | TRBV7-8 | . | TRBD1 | CVSSSDRDRGFHEQYF | TGTGTCAGCAGCTCTGACCGGGACAGGGGGTTCCACGAGCAGTACTTC
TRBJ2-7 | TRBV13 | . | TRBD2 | CASSLPAGGGYEQYF | TGTGCCAGCAGCTTACCAGCGGGAGGGGGCTACGAGCAGTACTTC
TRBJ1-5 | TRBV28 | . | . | CASLSAAGKVVGRPQHF | TGTGCCAGCCTATCCGCTGCGGGCAAAGTCGTGGGTAGGCCCCAGCATTTT
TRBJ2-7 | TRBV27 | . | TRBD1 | CASRGTGRNYEQYF | TGTGCCAGCAGAGGGACAGGAAGAAACTACGAGCAGTACTTC
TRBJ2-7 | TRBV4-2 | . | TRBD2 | CASSQVASGRGTYEQYF | TGTGCCAGCAGCCAAGTGGCTAGCGGGAGAGGTACCTACGAGCAGTACTTC
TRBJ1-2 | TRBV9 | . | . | CASSSGQPYGYTF | TGTGCCAGCAGCTCCGGACAGCCCTATGGCTACACCTTC
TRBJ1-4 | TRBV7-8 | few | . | CASSLAFGTTATNEKLFF | TGTGCCAGCAGCTTAGCGTTCGGCACTACTGCAACTAATGAAAAACTGTTTTTT
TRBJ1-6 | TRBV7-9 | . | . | CASSATSHVSLHF | TGTGCCAGCAGCGCTACCTCCCATGTTAGCCTCCACTTT
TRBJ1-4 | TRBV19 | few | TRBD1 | CASSPQGVREKLFF | TGTGCCAGTAGTCCTCAGGGGGTACGGGAAAAACTGTTTTTT
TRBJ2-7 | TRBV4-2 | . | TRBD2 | CASSQDLAGGAYEQYF | TGTGCCAGCAGCCAAGATCTAGCGGGGGGTGCCTACGAGCAGTACTTC
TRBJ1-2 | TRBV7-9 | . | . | CASSLGGGGNYGYTF | TGTGCCAGCAGCTTAGGAGGCGGGGGGAACTATGGCTACACCTTC
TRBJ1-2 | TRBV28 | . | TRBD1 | CASSFDGGGRYGYTF | TGTGCCAGCAGTTTTGATGGAGGGGGCAGGTATGGCTACACCTTC
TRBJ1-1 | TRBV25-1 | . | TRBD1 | CASSSEGGQGGTEAFF | TGTGCCAGCAGCTCCGAGGGAGGACAGGGGGGCACTGAAGCTTTCTTT
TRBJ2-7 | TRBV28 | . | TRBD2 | CASSPRLAGRHEQYF | TGTGCCAGCAGCCCTCGACTAGCGGGACGTCACGAGCAGTACTTC
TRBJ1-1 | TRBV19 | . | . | CASRAIRTGNRNTEAFF | TGTGCCAGTAGGGCGATTCGTACAGGGAACAGGAACACTGAAGCTTTCTTT
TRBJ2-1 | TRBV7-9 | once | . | CASSLEGLDNEQFF | TGTGCCAGCAGCTTAGAAGGACTCGACAATGAGCAGTTCTTC
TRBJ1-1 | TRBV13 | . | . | CASSFAGRGTEAFF | TGTGCCAGCAGCTTTGCAGGGCGAGGCACTGAAGCTTTCTTT
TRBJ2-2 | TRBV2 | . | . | CASSGLPPGPGELFF | TGTGCCAGCAGCGGACTACCGCCGGGGCCCGGGGAGCTGTTTTTT